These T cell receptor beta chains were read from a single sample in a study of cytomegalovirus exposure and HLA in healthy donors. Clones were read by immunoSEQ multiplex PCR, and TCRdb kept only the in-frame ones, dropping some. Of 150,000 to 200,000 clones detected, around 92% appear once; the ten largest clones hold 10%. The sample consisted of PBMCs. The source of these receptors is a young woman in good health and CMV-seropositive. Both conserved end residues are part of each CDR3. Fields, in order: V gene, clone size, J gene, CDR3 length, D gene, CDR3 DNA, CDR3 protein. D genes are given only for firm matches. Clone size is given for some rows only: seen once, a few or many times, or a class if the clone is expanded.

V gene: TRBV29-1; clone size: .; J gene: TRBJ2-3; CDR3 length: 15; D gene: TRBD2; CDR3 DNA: TGCAGCGACCGGACTAGCGGGAGGGCCGGAGATACGCAGTATTTT; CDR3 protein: CSDRTSGRAGDTQYF
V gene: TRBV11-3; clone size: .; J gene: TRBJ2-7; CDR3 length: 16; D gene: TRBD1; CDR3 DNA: TGTGCCAGCAGCTTACCTAGGGGACAGGGGGTGTGGGAGCAGTACTTC; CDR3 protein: CASSLPRGQGVWEQYF
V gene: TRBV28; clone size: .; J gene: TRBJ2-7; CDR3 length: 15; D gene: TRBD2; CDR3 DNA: TGTGCCAGCAGTTTGGAACTAGCGGATTCCTACGAGCAGTACTTC; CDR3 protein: CASSLELADSYEQYF
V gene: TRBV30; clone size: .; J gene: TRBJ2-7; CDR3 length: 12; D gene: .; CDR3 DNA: TGTGCCTGGAGAGGGCCAGGGCCCGAGCAGTACTTC; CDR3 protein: CAWRGPGPEQYF
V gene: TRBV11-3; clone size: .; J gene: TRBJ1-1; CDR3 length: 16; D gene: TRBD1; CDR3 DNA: TGTGCCAGCAGCTTAGCGCGACAGGGATTAGGGACTGAAGCTTTCTTT; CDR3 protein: CASSLARQGLGTEAFF
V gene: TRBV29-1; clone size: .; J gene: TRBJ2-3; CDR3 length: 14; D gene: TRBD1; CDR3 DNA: TGCAGCGTTGAGGGGACAGGGTACGCAGATACGCAGTATTTT; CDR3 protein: CSVEGTGYADTQYF
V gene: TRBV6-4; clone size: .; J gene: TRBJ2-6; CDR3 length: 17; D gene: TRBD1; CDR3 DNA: TGTGCCAGCAGCGCCGGGACAGGAGGCTCTGGGGCCAACGTCCTGACTTTC; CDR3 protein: CASSAGTGGSGANVLTF
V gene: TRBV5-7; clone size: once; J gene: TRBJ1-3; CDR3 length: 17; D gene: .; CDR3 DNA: TGTGCCAGCAGCTTGGGGCCCGACAGCCTCTCTGGAAACACCATATATTTT; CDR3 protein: CASSLGPDSLSGNTIYF
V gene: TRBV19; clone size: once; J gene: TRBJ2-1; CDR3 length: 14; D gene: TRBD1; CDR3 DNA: TGTGCCAGTAGGGTCGGGACAGGTTTAGTTGAGCAGTTCTTC; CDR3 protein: CASRVGTGLVEQFF
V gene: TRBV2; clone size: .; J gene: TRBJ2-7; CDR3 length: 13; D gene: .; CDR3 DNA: TGTGCCAGCAGTGACAGGGGGACTTACGAGCAGTACTTC; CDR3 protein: CASSDRGTYEQYF
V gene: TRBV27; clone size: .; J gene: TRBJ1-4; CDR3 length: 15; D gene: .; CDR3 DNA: TGTGCCAGCAGTCCGGACGGGGCGGGGAATGAAAAACTGTTTTTT; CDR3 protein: CASSPDGAGNEKLFF
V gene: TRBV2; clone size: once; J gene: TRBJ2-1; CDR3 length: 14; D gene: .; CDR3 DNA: TGTGCCAGCAGTGAAGGCGGAGCGTCCAATGAGCAGTTCTTC; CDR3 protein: CASSEGGASNEQFF
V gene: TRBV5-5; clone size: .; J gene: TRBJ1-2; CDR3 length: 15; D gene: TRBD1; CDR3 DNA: TGTGCCAGCAGCCACGGGGACAGGGTTAGCTATGGCTACACCTTC; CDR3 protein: CASSHGDRVSYGYTF
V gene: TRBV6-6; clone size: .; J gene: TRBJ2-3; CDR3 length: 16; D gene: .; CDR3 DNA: TGTGCCAGCAGTCTCGACCAGGGATGGGGCACAGATACGCAGTATTTT; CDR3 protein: CASSLDQGWGTDTQYF
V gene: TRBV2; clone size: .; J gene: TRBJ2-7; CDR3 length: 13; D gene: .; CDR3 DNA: TGTGCCAGCAGTGGTTCCTACCCCTACGAGCAGTACTTC; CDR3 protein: CASSGSYPYEQYF
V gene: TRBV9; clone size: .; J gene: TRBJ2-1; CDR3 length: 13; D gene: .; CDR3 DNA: TGTGCCAGCAGCGTAGCTACAGGCAATGAGCAGTTCTTC; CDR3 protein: CASSVATGNEQFF
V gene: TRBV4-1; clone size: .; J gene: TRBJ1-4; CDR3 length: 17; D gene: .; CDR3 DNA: TGCGCCAGCAGCCTGGGGGGGGCAGACCCAACTAATGAAAAACTGTTTTTT; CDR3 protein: CASSLGGADPTNEKLFF
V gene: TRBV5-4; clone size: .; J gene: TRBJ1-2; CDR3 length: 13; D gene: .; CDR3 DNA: TGTGCCAGCAGCTTGCGGGGTTCCTATGGCTACACCTTC; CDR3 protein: CASSLRGSYGYTF
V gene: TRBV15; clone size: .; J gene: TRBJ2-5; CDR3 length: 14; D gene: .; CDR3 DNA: TGTGCCACCAGCAGAGATCAGGGTCGAGAGACCCAGTACTTC; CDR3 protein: CATSRDQGRETQYF
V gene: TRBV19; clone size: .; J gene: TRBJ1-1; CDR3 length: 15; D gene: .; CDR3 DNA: TGTGCCAGTAGTATAGAAGTTAGTTTGAACACTGAAGCTTTCTTT; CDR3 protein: CASSIEVSLNTEAFF
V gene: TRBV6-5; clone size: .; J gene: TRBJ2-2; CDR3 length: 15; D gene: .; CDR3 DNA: TGTGCCAGCAGTTACTCGTCGTGGAACACCGGGGAGCTGTTTTTT; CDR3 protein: CASSYSSWNTGELFF
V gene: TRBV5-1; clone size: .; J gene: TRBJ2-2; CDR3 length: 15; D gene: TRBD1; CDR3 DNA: TGCGCCAGCAGCTTCGGACAGGGGAAGACCGGGGAGCTGTTTTTT; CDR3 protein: CASSFGQGKTGELFF
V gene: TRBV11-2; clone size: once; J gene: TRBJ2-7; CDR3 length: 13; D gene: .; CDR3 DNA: TGTGCCAGCAGCTATGGACCGGGGAACGAGCAGTACTTC; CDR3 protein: CASSYGPGNEQYF
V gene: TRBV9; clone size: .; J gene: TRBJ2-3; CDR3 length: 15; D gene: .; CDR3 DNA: TGTGCCAGCAGCGAAACTAGGCAGTCCGCGGATACGCAGTATTTT; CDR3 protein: CASSETRQSADTQYF
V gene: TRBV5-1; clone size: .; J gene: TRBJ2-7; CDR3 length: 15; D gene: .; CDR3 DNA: TGCGCCAGCAGAGCCCCCGAGCTCCCCACCTACGAGCAGTACTTC; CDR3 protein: CASRAPELPTYEQYF
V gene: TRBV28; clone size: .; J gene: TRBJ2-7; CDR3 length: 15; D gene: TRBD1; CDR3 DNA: TGTGCCAGCAGTCGGAGACAGGGGCTGAGGTACGAGCAGTACTTC; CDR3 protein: CASSRRQGLRYEQYF
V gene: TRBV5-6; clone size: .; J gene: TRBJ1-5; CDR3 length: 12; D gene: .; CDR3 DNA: TGTGCCAGCAGCTTGGGGGCTCAGCCCCAGCATTTT; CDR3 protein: CASSLGAQPQHF
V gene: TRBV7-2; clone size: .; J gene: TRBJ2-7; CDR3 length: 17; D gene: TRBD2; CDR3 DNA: TGTGCCAGCAGCAACCCGGGACTAGCGGGATTCTCCTACGAGCAGTACTTC; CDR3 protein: CASSNPGLAGFSYEQYF
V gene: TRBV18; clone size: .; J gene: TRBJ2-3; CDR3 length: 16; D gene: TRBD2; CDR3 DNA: TGTGCCAGCTCACCCTCACTGGGGGGAGGGCCAGATACGCAGTATTTT; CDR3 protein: CASSPSLGGGPDTQYF
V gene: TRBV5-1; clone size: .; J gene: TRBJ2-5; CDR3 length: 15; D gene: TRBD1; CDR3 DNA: TGCGCCAGCAGCGGACAGGGTTCCTGGTGGGAGACCCAGTACTTC; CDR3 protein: CASSGQGSWWETQYF
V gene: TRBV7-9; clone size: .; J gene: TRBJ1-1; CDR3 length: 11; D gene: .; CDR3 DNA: TGTGCCAGCAGCGACCGGGACAAGGGTTTCTTT; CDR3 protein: CASSDRDKGFF
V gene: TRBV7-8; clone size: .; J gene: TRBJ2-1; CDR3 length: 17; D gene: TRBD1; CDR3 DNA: TGTGCCAGCAGCTTAGTAACAGGGGGCGCTTTTCAGAATGAGCAGTTCTTC; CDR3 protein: CASSLVTGGAFQNEQFF
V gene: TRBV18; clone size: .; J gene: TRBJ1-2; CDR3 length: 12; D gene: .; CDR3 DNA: TGTGCCAGCTCACCACCGGTGCGAGGCTACACCTTC; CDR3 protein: CASSPPVRGYTF
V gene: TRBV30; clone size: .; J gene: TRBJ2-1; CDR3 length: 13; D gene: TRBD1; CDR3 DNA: TGTGCCTGGACAGGACAGGGGATGTCCGGCCGGTTCTTC; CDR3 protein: CAWTGQGMSGRFF
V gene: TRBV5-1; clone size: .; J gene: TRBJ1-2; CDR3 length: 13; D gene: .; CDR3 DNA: TGCGCCAGCAGCCGGGACAACGACTATGGCTACACCTTC; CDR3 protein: CASSRDNDYGYTF
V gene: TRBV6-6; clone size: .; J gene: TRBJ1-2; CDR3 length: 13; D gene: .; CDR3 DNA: TGTGCCAGCAGTTCAGAGGGCGCTCGAGGCTACACCTTC; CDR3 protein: CASSSEGARGYTF
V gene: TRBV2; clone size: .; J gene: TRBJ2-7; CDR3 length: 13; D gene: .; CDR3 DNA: TGTGCCAGCAGGGGGCGCGGATTCAACGAGCAGTACTTC; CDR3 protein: CASRGRGFNEQYF
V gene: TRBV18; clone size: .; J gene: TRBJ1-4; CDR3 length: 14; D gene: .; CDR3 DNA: TGTGCCAGCACTGGCAGCGCAACTAATGAAAAACTGTTTTTT; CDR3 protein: CASTGSATNEKLFF
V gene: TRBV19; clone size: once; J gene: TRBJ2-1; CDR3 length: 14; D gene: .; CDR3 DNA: TGTGCCAGTAGTATAGACAGGGTTTCCAATGAGCAGTTCTTC; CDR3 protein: CASSIDRVSNEQFF
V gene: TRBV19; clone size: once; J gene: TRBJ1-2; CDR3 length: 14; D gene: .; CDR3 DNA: TGTGCCAGTAGTATTATCACAGGCGCGTACGGCTACACCTTC; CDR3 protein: CASSIITGAYGYTF
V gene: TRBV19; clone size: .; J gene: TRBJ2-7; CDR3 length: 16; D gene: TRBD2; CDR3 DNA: TGTGCCAGTGCCGGGGGGTCTCCGGCCTATCTCTACGAGCAGTACTTC; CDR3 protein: CASAGGSPAYLYEQYF
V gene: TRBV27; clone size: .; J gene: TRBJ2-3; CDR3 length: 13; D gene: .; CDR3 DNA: TGTGCCATCTCCCCCCAGGGAACAGATACGCAGTATTTT; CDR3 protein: CAISPQGTDTQYF
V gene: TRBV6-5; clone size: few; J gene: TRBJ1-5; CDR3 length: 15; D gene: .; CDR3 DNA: TGTGCCAGCCGGGGTGGCACCCTAGCAAATCAGCCCCAGCATTTT; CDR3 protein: CASRGGTLANQPQHF
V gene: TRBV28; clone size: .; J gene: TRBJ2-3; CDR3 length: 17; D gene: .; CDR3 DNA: TGTGCCAGCAGTTTTTCACCACTAGCCGATCGCACAGATACGCAGTATTTT; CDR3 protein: CASSFSPLADRTDTQYF
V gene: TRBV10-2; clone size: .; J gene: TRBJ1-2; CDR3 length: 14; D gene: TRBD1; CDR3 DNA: TGCGCCAGCAGGACAGGGGGCGATCTCTATGGCTACACCTTC; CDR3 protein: CASRTGGDLYGYTF
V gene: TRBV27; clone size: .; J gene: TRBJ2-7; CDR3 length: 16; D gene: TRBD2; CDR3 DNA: TGTGCCAGCAGTTCGCCGGGACTAGCGGGCCTCTACGAGCAGTACTTC; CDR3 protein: CASSSPGLAGLYEQYF
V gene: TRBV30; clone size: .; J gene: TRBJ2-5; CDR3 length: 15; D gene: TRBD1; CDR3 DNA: TGTGCCTGGACTCCGGGACAGGGTTTCCAAGAGACCCAGTACTTC; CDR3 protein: CAWTPGQGFQETQYF
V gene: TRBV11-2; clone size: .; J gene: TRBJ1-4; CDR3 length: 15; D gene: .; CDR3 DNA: TGTGCCAGCAGCTTAATTGGTCCAGGGATCGAAAAACTGTTTTTT; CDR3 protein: CASSLIGPGIEKLFF
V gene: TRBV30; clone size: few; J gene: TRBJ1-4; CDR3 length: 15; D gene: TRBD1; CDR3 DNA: TGTGCCTGGAGACTAACTACAGGGGGGAATGAAAAACTGTTTTTT; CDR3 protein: CAWRLTTGGNEKLFF